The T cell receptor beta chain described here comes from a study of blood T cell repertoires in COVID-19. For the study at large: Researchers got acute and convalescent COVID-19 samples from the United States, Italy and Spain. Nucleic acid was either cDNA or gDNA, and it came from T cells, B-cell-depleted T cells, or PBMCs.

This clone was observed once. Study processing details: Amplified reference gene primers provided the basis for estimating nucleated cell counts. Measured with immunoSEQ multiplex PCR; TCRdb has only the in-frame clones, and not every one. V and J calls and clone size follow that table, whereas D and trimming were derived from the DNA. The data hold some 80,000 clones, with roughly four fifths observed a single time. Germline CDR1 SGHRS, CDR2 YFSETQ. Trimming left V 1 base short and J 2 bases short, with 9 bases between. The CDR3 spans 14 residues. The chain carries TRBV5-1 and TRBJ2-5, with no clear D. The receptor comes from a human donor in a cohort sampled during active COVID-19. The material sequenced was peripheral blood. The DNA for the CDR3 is TGCGCCAGCAGCTTGACTAACCCTCAAGAGACCCAGTACTTC. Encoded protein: CASSLTNPQETQYF.